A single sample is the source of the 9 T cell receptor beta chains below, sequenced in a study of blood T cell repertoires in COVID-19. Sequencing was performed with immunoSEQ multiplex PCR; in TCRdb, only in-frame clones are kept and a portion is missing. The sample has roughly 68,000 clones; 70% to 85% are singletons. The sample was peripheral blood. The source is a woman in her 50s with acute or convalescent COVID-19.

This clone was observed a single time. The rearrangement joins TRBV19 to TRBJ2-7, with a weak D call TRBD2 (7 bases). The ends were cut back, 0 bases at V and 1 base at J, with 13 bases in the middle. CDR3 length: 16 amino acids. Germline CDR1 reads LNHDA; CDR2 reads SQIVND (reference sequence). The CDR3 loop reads CASSIEGRGGSYEQYF. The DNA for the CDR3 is TGTGCCAGTAGTATAGAAGGGAGGGGGGGGTCCTACGAGCAGTACTTC.

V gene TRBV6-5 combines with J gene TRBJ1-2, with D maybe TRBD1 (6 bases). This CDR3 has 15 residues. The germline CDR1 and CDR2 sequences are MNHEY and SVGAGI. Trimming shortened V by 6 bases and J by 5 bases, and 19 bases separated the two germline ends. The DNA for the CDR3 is TGTGCCAGCAGCAGAACAGGGTCTGACCTTTATGGCTACACCTTC. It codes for CASSRTGSDLYGYTF.

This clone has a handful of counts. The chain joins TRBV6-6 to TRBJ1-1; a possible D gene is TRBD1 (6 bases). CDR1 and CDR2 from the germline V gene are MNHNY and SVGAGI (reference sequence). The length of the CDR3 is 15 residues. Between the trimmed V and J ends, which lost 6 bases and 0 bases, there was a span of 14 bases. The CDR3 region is CASRLQGMMNTEAFF. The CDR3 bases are TGTGCCAGCAGACTACAGGGTATGATGAACACTGAAGCTTTCTTT.

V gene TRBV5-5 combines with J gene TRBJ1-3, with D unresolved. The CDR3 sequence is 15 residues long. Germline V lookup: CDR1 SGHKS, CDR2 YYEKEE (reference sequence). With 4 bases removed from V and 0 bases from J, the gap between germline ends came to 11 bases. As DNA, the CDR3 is TGTGCCAGCAGCGCAATACAGAGCTCTGGAAACACCATATATTTT. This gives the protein CASSAIQSSGNTIYF.

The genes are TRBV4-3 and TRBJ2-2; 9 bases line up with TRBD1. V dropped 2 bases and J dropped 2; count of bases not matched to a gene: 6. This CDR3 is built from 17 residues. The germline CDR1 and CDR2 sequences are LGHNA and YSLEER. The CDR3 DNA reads TGCGCCAGCAGCCAAATAACAGGGGGCTATAACACCGGGGAGCTGTTTTTT. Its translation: CASSQITGGYNTGELFF.

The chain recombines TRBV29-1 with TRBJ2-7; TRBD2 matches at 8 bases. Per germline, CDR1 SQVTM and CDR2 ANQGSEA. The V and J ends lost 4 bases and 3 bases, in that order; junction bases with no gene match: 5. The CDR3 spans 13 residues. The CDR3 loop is CSVGSGGVYEQYF. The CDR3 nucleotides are TGCAGCGTTGGGAGCGGGGGCGTCTACGAGCAGTACTTC.

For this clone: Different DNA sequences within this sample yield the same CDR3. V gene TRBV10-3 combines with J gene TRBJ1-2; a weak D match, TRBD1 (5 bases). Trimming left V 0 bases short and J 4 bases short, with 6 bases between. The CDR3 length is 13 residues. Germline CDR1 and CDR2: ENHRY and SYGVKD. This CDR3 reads CAISESTGYGYTF. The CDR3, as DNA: TGTGCCATCAGTGAGTCTACAGGCTATGGCTACACCTTC.

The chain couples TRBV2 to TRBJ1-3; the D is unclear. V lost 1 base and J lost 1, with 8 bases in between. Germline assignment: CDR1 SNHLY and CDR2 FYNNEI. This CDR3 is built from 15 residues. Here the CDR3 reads CASSEGGFSGNTIYF. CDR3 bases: TGTGCCAGCAGTGAAGGAGGCTTTTCTGGAAACACCATATATTTT. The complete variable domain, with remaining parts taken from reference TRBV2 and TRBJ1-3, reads EPEVTQTPSHQVTQMGQEVILRCVPISNHLYFYWYRQILGQKVEFLVSFYNNEISEKSEIFDDQFSVERPDGSNFTLKIRSTKLEDSAMYFCASSEGGFSGNTIYFGEGSWLTVV.

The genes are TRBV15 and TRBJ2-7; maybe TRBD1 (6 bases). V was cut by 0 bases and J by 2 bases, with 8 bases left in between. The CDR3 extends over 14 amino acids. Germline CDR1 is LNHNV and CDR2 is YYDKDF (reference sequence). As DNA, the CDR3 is TGTGCCACCAGCAGAGATTGGGACACCTACGAGCAGTACTTC. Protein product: CATSRDWDTYEQYF.